This record covers a single T cell receptor beta chain. Data came from immunoSEQ multiplex PCR; TCRdb stores just in-frame clones and leaves some out. The sample consists of under 300,000 clones, about four fifths of them appearing once. The length of the CDR3 is 17 residues. Germline-derived CDR1 and CDR2 are KGHDR and SFDVKD. Trimming shortened V by 3 bases and J by 6 bases, and 20 bases separated the two germline ends. The sample is drawn from a study of blood T cell repertoires in COVID-19. The receptor comes from a woman younger than 35 with acute or convalescent COVID-19. The V and J genes are TRBV24-1 and TRBJ2-1, with D tentatively TRBD2 (6 bases). The sample was peripheral blood. Here the CDR3 DNA reads TGTGCCACCAGTGATACCGGAAAGGGACTTCTGGGCAATGAGCAGTTCTTC. This gives the protein CATSDTGKGLLGNEQFF.